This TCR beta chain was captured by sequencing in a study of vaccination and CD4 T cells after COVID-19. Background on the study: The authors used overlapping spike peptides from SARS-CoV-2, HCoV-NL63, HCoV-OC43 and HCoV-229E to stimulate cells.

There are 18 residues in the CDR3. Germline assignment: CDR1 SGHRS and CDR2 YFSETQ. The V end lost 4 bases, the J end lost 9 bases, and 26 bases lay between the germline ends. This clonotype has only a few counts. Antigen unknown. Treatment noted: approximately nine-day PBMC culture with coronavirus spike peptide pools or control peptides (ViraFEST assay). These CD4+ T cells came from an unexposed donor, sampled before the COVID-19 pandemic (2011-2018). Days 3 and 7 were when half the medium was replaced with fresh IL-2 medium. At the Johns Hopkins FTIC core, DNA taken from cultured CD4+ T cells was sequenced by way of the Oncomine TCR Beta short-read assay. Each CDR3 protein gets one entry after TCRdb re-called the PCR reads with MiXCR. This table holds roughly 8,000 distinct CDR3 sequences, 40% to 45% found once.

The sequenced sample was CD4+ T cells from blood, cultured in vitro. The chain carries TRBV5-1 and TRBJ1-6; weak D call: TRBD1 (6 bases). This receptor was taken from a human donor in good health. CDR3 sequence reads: CASSPLGTQGPIVSPLHF. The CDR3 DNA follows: TGCGCCAGCAGCCCGCTGGGCACACAGGGTCCCATCGTTTCACCCCTCCACTTT. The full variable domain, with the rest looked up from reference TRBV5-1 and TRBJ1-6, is KAGVTQTPRYLIKTRGQQVTLSCSPISGHRSVSWYQQTPGQGLQFLFEYFSETQRNKGNFPGRFSGRQFSNSRSEMNVSTLELGDSALYLCASSPLGTQGPIVSPLHFGNGTRLTVT.